The next 30 T cell receptor beta chains were all read from a single sample in a study of OX40 agonist ivuxolimab in advanced cancers. Some clones are missing from TCRdb's copy, which holds only in-frame ones; the method was immunoSEQ multiplex PCR. The sample holds tens of thousands of clones, around 77% seen once. The sample was CD4+ or CD8+ T cells sorted from blood, taken in a trial of the OX40 agonist ivuxolimab. Every receptor here comes from an adult with an advanced solid tumor such as melanoma, head and neck, liver or kidney cancer.

The chain couples TRBV28 to TRBJ2-2; TRBD2 matches 7 bases. The CDR3 totals 14 residues. Per germline, CDR1 MDHEN and CDR2 SYDVKM. Losses at the gene ends were 4 bases for V and 3 bases for J; bases not matched to a gene: 2. The CDR3 DNA is TGTGCCAGCAGTTCGGGACTATACACCGGGGAGCTGTTTTTT. It specifies CASSSGLYTGELFF.

In its sample, this clone was seen a few times. This sequence joins TRBV7-8 and TRBJ2-3, with D unclear. The germline V and J ends were trimmed by 5 bases and 3 bases, with 18 bases remaining between them. The germline V gene has CDR1 SGHVS and CDR2 FQNEAQ. CDR3 length equals 16 residues. CDR3 in DNA: TGTGCCAGCAGCGGGTGGGCTGGGCTGGGGACAGATACGCAGTATTTT. This encodes CASSGWAGLGTDTQYF.

The rearrangement links TRBV15 to TRBJ2-3, with 10 bases lining up with TRBD2. The germline V gene encodes CDR1 LNHNV and CDR2 YYDKDF (reference sequence). The J segment lost 6 bases and the V segment lost 0 bases, leaving 9 bases of the junction unmatched. This CDR3 has 17 residues. The CDR3 loop is CATSRDFRTSGTDTQYF. DNA for the CDR3: TGTGCCACCAGCAGAGATTTTCGCACTAGCGGGACCGATACGCAGTATTTT.

The chain combines TRBV2 with TRBJ2-7, with 7 bases identical to TRBD1. The J segment lost 0 bases and the V segment lost 5 bases, leaving 7 bases of the junction unmatched. Germline V gene lookup returns CDR1 SNHLY and CDR2 FYNNEI. The CDR3 spans 15 residues. The CDR3 sequence is CASSPRDRYSYEQYF. In nucleotides, the CDR3 is TGTGCCAGCAGTCCCCGGGACAGATACTCCTACGAGCAGTACTTC.

This chain links TRBV5-1 with TRBJ1-5; D might be TRBD1 (5 bases). Between the trimmed V and J ends, which lost 0 bases and 0 bases, there was a span of 7 bases. The CDR3 consists of 15 residues. Per germline, CDR1 SGHRS and CDR2 YFSETQ. The CDR3 nucleotides are TGCGCCAGCAGCTTGGCAGGGTATAGCAATCAGCCCCAGCATTTT. It specifies CASSLAGYSNQPQHF.

The chain employs TRBV18 and TRBJ2-3; possible D gene TRBD2, 5 bases. Trimming took off 4 bases at V and 11 bases at J, with 16 bases between the two ends. CDR1 is KGHSH and CDR2 is LQKENI in the germline V gene. The CDR3 runs 13 residues. The CDR3 loop is CASSQRHGREQYF. The DNA for the CDR3 is TGTGCCAGCTCACAAAGACATGGGAGAGAGCAGTATTTT.

The V and J genes are TRBV5-1 and TRBJ2-7; tentative D call: TRBD2 (6 bases). The CDR3 consists of 13 residues. CDR1 and CDR2 from the germline V gene are SGHRS and YFSETQ. V lost 3 bases and J lost 6, with 13 bases in between. The CDR3 loop is CASSSSPAGEQYF. CDR3 in DNA: TGCGCCAGCAGCTCCTCGCCAGCGGGCGAGCAGTACTTC.

The V and J genes are TRBV6-1 and TRBJ1-5, with TRBD1 as a possible D gene (5 bases). V was pared by 1 base and J by 7 bases, with 14 bases between. This CDR3 region has 15 residues. Germline V gives CDR1 MNHNS, CDR2 SASEGT. The CDR3 region is CASSEGTGGGQPQHF. The CDR3 DNA is TGTGCCAGCAGTGAAGGAACAGGCGGGGGACAGCCCCAGCATTTT.

The rearrangement links TRBV5-1 to TRBJ1-4, with D unresolved. Trimming cost V 0 bases and J 0 bases, with 9 bases left between them. Germline V CDR1 and CDR2: SGHRS, YFSETQ. The CDR3 has 16 residues. The CDR3 reads CASSLGRPPTNEKLFF. The CDR3 nucleotides are TGCGCCAGCAGCTTGGGGCGCCCCCCAACTAATGAAAAACTGTTTTTT.

Points on this clone: Other DNA sequences in the same sample also yield this CDR3. CDR3 bases: TGCGCCAGCAGCCAAGACAGGGATATGAACACTGAAGCTTTCTTT. This translates into CASSQDRDMNTEAFF. The genes are TRBV4-1 and TRBJ1-1, with a weak D call TRBD1 (5 bases). The CDR3 extends over 15 amino acids. Germline lookup yields CDR1 MGHRA and CDR2 YSYEKL. Trimming stripped 0 bases from V and 0 bases from J, with 8 bases between.

This clone was seen a handful of times. The chain recombines TRBV28 with TRBJ1-5; a possible D gene is TRBD1 (5 bases). The CDR3 is 15 residues long. The V end lost 3 bases, the J end lost 1 base, and 10 bases lay between the germline ends. Germline V CDR1 and CDR2: MDHEN, SYDVKM. CDR3 sequence: CASSFAGLSNQPQHF. For the CDR3, the DNA is TGTGCCAGCAGTTTTGCGGGACTGAGCAATCAGCCCCAGCATTTT.

The chain carries TRBV5-1 and TRBJ2-3, with 10 bases aligning to TRBD1. CDR1 is SGHRS and CDR2 is YFSETQ in the germline V gene. Losses at the gene ends were 5 bases for V and 1 base for J; bases not matched to a gene: 4. This CDR3 contains 15 residues. The CDR3 reads CASSLGQGRTDTQYF. In DNA, the CDR3 is TGCGCCAGCAGTCTGGGACAGGGGCGCACAGATACGCAGTATTTT.

This chain joins TRBV7-6 and TRBJ2-2; D may be TRBD1 (6 bases). CDR1 and CDR2 from the germline V gene are SGHVS and FNYEAQ. The CDR3 is made up of 16 amino acids. V was shortened by 5 bases and J by 5 bases, with 18 bases between the two germline ends. CDR3 coding DNA: TGTGCCAGCAGCCCACTGGGGGCCGAGGGAACCGGGGAGCTGTTTTTT. As protein: CASSPLGAEGTGELFF.

The chain uses TRBV6-5 and TRBJ1-5, with D possibly being TRBD1 (6 bases). Germline V CDR1 and CDR2: MNHEY, SVGAGI. V was trimmed by 0 bases and J by 4 bases, leaving 13 bases between them. There are 16 residues in the CDR3. CDR3 nucleotide sequence: TGTGCCAGCAGTTACTCCGGGGGCCCATTAAATCAGCCCCAGCATTTT. Protein sequence: CASSYSGGPLNQPQHF.

The genes are TRBV6-1 and TRBJ1-4; TRBD1 might be the D (6 bases). The CDR3 spans 13 residues. V lost 6 bases and J lost 3, with 8 bases in between. Looked up from germline, CDR1 is MNHNS and CDR2 is SASEGT. The CDR3 nucleotides read TGTGCCAGCAGGGACAGCTCTAATGAAAAACTGTTTTTT. Translation: CASRDSSNEKLFF.

CDR3 region: CASRPLGLGLAGKSYEQYF. The CDR3 DNA sequence: TGTGCCAGCAGGCCCCTAGGGCTAGGACTAGCGGGAAAGTCCTACGAGCAGTACTTC. The gene calls are TRBV7-2 and TRBJ2-7, with 12 bases matching TRBD2. J lost 1 base, V lost 6 bases, and 16 bases had no gene match. The CDR3 contains 19 residues. Germline loops: CDR1 SGHTA, CDR2 FQGNSA.

The chain recombines TRBV5-1 with TRBJ2-3, with a weak D call TRBD2 (7 bases). CDR1 and CDR2 (germline): SGHRS, YFSETQ. This CDR3 contains 14 residues. V was clipped by 0 bases and J by 10 bases, with 15 bases between them. CDR3 protein: CASSLEQGGIPQYF. The CDR3 bases are TGCGCCAGCAGCTTGGAACAGGGAGGGATTCCGCAGTATTTT.

The rearrangement joins TRBV7-3 to TRBJ2-5; D is uncertain. In germline, CDR1 is SGHTA, CDR2 FQGTGA. The ends were cut back, 3 bases at V and 1 base at J, with 9 bases in the middle. CDR3 length: 14 amino acids. The CDR3 sequence is CASSLDQTQETQYF. CDR3 nucleotide sequence: TGTGCCAGCAGCTTGGACCAGACCCAAGAGACCCAGTACTTC.

This clone appeared a single time. The CDR3 DNA reads TGTGCCAGCAGCGGTGGGGAGCCCCAAGAGACCCAGTACTTC. Amino acid sequence: CASSGGEPQETQYF. The V gene is TRBV21-1, the J gene TRBJ2-5; no DNA check was done on the table's D call, TRBD2. TRBV21-1 is shown as a pseudogene. The CDR3 sequence is 14 residues long.

This clone was detected once. The rearrangement joins TRBV5-4 to TRBJ1-1; 8 bases agree with TRBD1. Germline V gene lookup returns CDR1 SGHNT and CDR2 YYREEE (reference sequence). This CDR3 region has 16 residues. V shed 5 bases, J shed 1 base, and the junction held 10 bases outside the gene matches. This chain's CDR3 is CASRNLQGEGNTEAFF. The CDR3 region has the DNA TGTGCCAGCAGAAATTTACAGGGGGAGGGGAACACTGAAGCTTTCTTT.

The chain links TRBV4-1 to TRBJ2-1; 8 bases are shared with TRBD2. J was trimmed by 7 bases and V by 7 bases; bases with no gene match: 9. In germline, CDR1 is MGHRA, CDR2 YSYEKL. The length of the CDR3 is 14 residues. The CDR3 DNA is TGCGCCAGCACCCCTAGCGGGTTAGGGAATGAGCAGTTCTTC. Protein product: CASTPSGLGNEQFF.

This clone was counted a single time. The gene calls are TRBV19 and TRBJ2-2; 10 bases agree with TRBD1. CDR3 length: 14 amino acids. Germline lookup yields CDR1 LNHDA and CDR2 SQIVND (reference sequence). Trimming cost V 6 bases and J 5 bases; bases outside gene matches: 3. CDR3 in amino acids: CASSDRGRTGELFF. DNA for the CDR3: TGTGCCAGTAGCGACAGGGGGCGTACCGGGGAGCTGTTTTTT.

V and J are TRBV5-1 and TRBJ1-1, with D hard to call. This CDR3 is 15 amino acids long. Germline assignment: CDR1 SGHRS and CDR2 YFSETQ. Trimming shortened V by 6 bases and J by 5 bases, and 20 bases separated the two germline ends. The CDR3 bases are TGCGCCAGCAACCCTACTCAATCAGGAACGACTGAAGCTTTCTTT. Its translation is CASNPTQSGTTEAFF. The full variable domain, in which reference TRBV5-1 and TRBJ1-1 provide the parts outside the CDR3, is KAGVTQTPRYLIKTRGQQVTLSCSPISGHRSVSWYQQTPGQGLQFLFEYFSETQRNKGNFPGRFSGRQFSNSRSEMNVSTLELGDSALYLCASNPTQSGTTEAFFGQGTRLTVV.

This clone was observed once. The rearrangement links TRBV28 to TRBJ2-5; 7 nucleotides align to TRBD2. Germline V gives CDR1 MDHEN, CDR2 SYDVKM. The V segment lost 7 bases and the J segment 9 bases; nucleotides outside the gene matches: 5. The CDR3 covers 11 residues. The CDR3 nucleotides read TGTGCCAGCATGCGGGGGACCGCCCAGTACTTC. Translated, it gives CASMRGTAQYF.

V and J are TRBV28 and TRBJ1-5; D is undetermined. This CDR3 has 12 amino acids. V lost 9 bases to trimming and J lost 4 bases, with 10 bases between them. CDR1 is MDHEN and CDR2 is SYDVKM in the germline V gene. In nucleotides, the CDR3 is TGTGCCAGTGCCTCGGGGAATCAGCCCCAGCATTTT. This gives the protein CASASGNQPQHF.

The rearrangement uses TRBV6-1 and TRBJ1-3; the D is unclear. The CDR3 length is 13 residues. Germline V gene lookup returns CDR1 MNHNS and CDR2 SASEGT. Trimming cost V 6 bases and J 4 bases, with 10 bases left between them. The CDR3 nucleotides read TGTGCCAGCAGGTCCAGCGACGGAAACACCATATATTTT. Amino acids: CASRSSDGNTIYF.

This clone appeared a single time. The chain has TRBV2 and TRBJ2-1; D possibly matches TRBD1 or TRBD2 (5 bases each). Germline values: CDR1 SNHLY, CDR2 FYNNEI. The CDR3 is 13 residues long. Trimming shortened V by 4 bases and J by 6 bases, and 10 bases separated the two germline ends. CDR3 coding DNA: TGTGCCAGCAGTGCCGGGACGGGCAATGAGCAGTTCTTC. This translates into CASSAGTGNEQFF.

This clone was found a few times. The chain carries TRBV4-1 and TRBJ2-3; 9 bases align to TRBD2. V was pared by 4 bases and J by 5 bases, with 13 bases of the junction left unmatched. The CDR3 runs to 17 residues. CDR1 MGHRA and CDR2 YSYEKL come from the germline V gene. The CDR3 is CASSRRGASGTRDTQYF. The DNA for the CDR3 is TGCGCCAGCAGCCGGCGGGGCGCTAGCGGGACGAGAGATACGCAGTATTTT.

The J gene is TRBJ1-2, the V gene TRBV28; D unclear. Deletions cut 5 bases from V and 0 bases from J, with 7 bases between. The germline gives CDR1 MDHEN, CDR2 SYDVKM. The CDR3 spans 13 residues. CDR3 nucleotides: TGTGCCAGCAGTGTTCTTGCTAACTATGGCTACACCTTC. It specifies CASSVLANYGYTF.

The CDR3: CASSLPGTRYNEQFF. The CDR3, as DNA: TGCGCCAGCAGCCTCCCCGGGACTAGGTACAATGAGCAGTTCTTC. V and J are TRBV5-1 and TRBJ2-1; 8 positions match TRBD2. Germline trimming cut 4 bases from V and 4 bases from J; bases unmatched to any gene: 7. The length of the CDR3 is 15 residues. Germline values: CDR1 SGHRS, CDR2 YFSETQ.